Described below is a single TCR beta chain sequence and its context. Its antigen is still unknown. Full-length variable regions came from constant-region reverse primers plus semi-nested Nested Universal Primer A PCR. TCRdb analysed the 5' RACE reads with MiXCR anew, one entry per CDR3 protein. The table includes about 57,000 distinct CDR3 sequences, around 24% detected once. Findings of the study overall: Tumor memory CD4+ T cell TCR gene usage clustered with blood and lymph node memory CD4+ cells and lymph node naive CD4+ cells. The larger cohort examined one V-J beta rearrangement, not whole repertoires. Tumor-infiltrating Treg TCR alpha and beta sequences overlapped most with tumor naive CD4+ T cells, then blood naive.

Cells sorted as Tregs were CD4+, CD25+ and CD127-/low. The receptor comes from a female donor with breast cancer. Sequencing input: tumor-infiltrating Tregs sorted from the breast tumor.

CDR3 in amino acids: CASSPDQWNYGYTF. The CDR3 nucleotides read TGTGCCAGCAGCCCGGACCAGTGGAACTATGGCTACACCTTC. The rearrangement links TRBV6-5 to TRBJ1-2; no definite D call. Deletions cut 6 bases from V and 2 bases from J, with 13 bases between. CDR3 length: 14 amino acids. CDR1 is MNHEY and CDR2 is SVGAGI in the germline V gene.